One and the same sample provided the 3 T cell receptor beta chains below, sequenced in a study of TIL therapy for anti-PD-1-resistant metastatic lung cancer. This was the immunoSEQ v3 assay. The assay was immunoSEQ multiplex PCR, and TCRdb's table has in-frame clones only and misses some. The sample lists tens of thousands of clones; 79% were seen once. Time point in this sample: pre-treatment sample, taken before nivolumab and TIL therapy. Material: blood, obtained at baseline. Receptors were obtained from a man aged 65 to 85 with non-small cell lung cancer.

The gene calls are TRBV27 and TRBJ2-7; D perhaps matches TRBD2 (5 bases). The germline V and J ends were trimmed by 4 bases and 0 bases, with 10 bases remaining between them. Germline CDR1 is MNHEY and CDR2 is SMNVEV (reference sequence). The CDR3 has 14 residues. CDR3 bases: TGTGCCAGCAGTTGGAGCGGATCCTCCTACGAGCAGTACTTC. Protein sequence: CASSWSGSSYEQYF.

The CDR3 DNA sequence: TGCAGCGTTGAAGGGGGTTACTCCTATGGCTACACCTTC. Protein product: CSVEGGYSYGYTF. The chain recombines TRBV29-1 with TRBJ1-2; D ambiguous. V was pared by 1 base and J by 4 bases, with 10 bases between. The CDR3 length is 13 residues. Germline assignment: CDR1 SQVTM and CDR2 ANQGSEA.

The V call is TRBV11-2, the J call TRBJ2-2; perhaps TRBD2 as D (5 bases). V was trimmed by 4 bases and J by 4 bases, leaving 10 bases between them. The CDR3 is 14 residues long. Germline V gene lookup returns CDR1 SGHAT and CDR2 FQNNGV. CDR3 sequence: CASSYLSGTGELFF. The CDR3 DNA is TGTGCCAGCAGCTACCTCAGCGGCACCGGGGAGCTGTTTTTT.